This T cell receptor (beta chain) appears in the sequencing data of a study of T cell responses to AZD1222 COVID-19 vaccine. Across the whole study: Second-dose recipients at about 4 or about 12 weeks were treated as one pooled group.

The CDR3 runs 13 residues. V was pared by 0 bases and J by 7 bases, with 9 bases between. Germline V CDR1 and CDR2: SGHTA, FQGNSA. Study-wide results and caveats: Compared with day 0, the breadth and depth of the Spike-specific TCR repertoire rose significantly after two doses of AZD1222.

Data came from immunoSEQ multiplex PCR; TCRdb stores just in-frame clones and leaves some out. The table lists around 130,000 clones, around 88% of them singletons. Worth noting for this clone: Its antigen remains unidentified.

This receptor was taken from an adult in good health. The chain uses TRBV7-2 and TRBJ1-1; unclear D gene. Source: peripheral blood, taken on day 0 of AZD1222 vaccination. The DNA for the CDR3 is TGTGCCAGCAGCTTAGCGGCACGGCTTGAAGCTTTCTTT. As protein: CASSLAARLEAFF.